Listed here are 27 T cell receptor beta chains from one sample, sequenced in a study of blood T cells in healthy people across ages. For the second PCR, which ran for 7 to 11 cycles, a sample-barcoded 5' primer and a J-beta primer mix were used. TCRdb analysed the 5' RACE reads with MiXCR anew, one entry per CDR3 protein. The sample lists about 620,000 distinct CDR3 sequences, 52% occurring once. The specimen sequenced was blood. The origin of the receptors is a woman older than 75 in good health.

With respect to this clonotype: This may be a read error: a much more frequent sequence differs by one nucleotide. The genes are TRBV28 and TRBJ2-7; D perhaps matches TRBD1 (5 bases). The CDR3 covers 17 residues. Germline V gives CDR1 MDHEN, CDR2 SYDVKM. CDR3 protein: CAGSLSAFRQRTYEQYF. The CDR3 DNA sequence: TGTGCCGGCAGTTTATCGGCCTTTAGACAGCGCACCTACGAGCAGTACTTC.

This clonotype was seen many times. The chain couples TRBV5-6 to TRBJ2-1; 7 bases match TRBD1. From germline, CDR1 is SGHDT and CDR2 YYEEEE. V was pared by 1 base and J by 4 bases, with 5 bases of the junction left unmatched. The CDR3 spans 15 residues. In nucleotides, the CDR3 is TGTGCCAGCAGCTTGCTGGGGACAGATTACAATGAGCAGTTCTTC. Its translation: CASSLLGTDYNEQFF. The complete variable domain, with remaining parts taken from reference TRBV5-6 and TRBJ2-1, reads DAGVTQSPTHLIKTRGQQVTLRCSPKSGHDTVSWYQQALGQGPQFIFQYYEEEERQRGNFPDRFSGHQFPNYSSELNVNALLLGDSALYLCASSLLGTDYNEQFFGPGTRLTVL.

The chain couples TRBV7-2 to TRBJ2-7, with TRBD1 matching over 11 bases. CDR1 SGHTA and CDR2 FQGNSA come from the germline V gene. This CDR3 has 15 residues. V lost 5 bases to trimming and J lost 2 bases; unmatched junction nucleotides: 5. The CDR3 sequence: CASSQSGQGAYEQYF. CDR3 nucleotides: TGTGCCAGCAGCCAGTCGGGACAGGGGGCCTACGAGCAGTACTTC.

This rearrangement joins TRBV4-1 to TRBJ2-1, with D possibly being TRBD1 or TRBD2 (7 bases each). Germline V gene data show CDR1 as MGHRA and CDR2 as YSYEKL. The V end lost 4 bases, the J end lost 9 bases, and 13 bases lay between the germline ends. The CDR3 loop spans 13 amino acids. The CDR3 DNA reads as TGCGCCAGCAGCCTCCAGGGGGGGCCTGAGCAGTTCTTC. It codes for CASSLQGGPEQFF.

A remark on this clonotype: A read error may explain this, as a much larger clone is one base away. The J gene is TRBJ2-1, the V gene TRBV28, with D perhaps matching TRBD1 (5 bases). Trimming cost V 3 bases and J 6 bases, with 15 bases left between them. CDR1 and CDR2 (germline): MDHEN, SYDVKM. The CDR3 contains 15 residues. The CDR3 region is CASSLGQQVTNEQFF. CDR3 bases: TGTGCCAGCAGTTTGGGGCAGCAGGTAACCAATGAGCAGTTCTTC.

This sequence joins TRBV6-2 or TRBV6-3 and TRBJ2-7, with 10 positions matching TRBD1. Germline V gives CDR1 MNHEY, CDR2 SVGEGT. The CDR3 loop spans 19 amino acids. V was pared by 5 bases and J by 3 bases, with 19 bases of the junction left unmatched. Here the CDR3 DNA reads TGTGCCAGCAGTCGGGTGCCTACCTCCGGGACAGGGGTCCACTACGAGCAGTACTTC. Translating it yields CASSRVPTSGTGVHYEQYF.

This clonotype was observed a few times. This sequence joins TRBV6-6 and TRBJ1-6; 9 positions agree with TRBD1. Germline V gene sequence: CDR1 MNHNY, CDR2 SVGAGI (reference sequence). J was trimmed by 5 bases and V by 6 bases; bases with no gene match: 5. The CDR3 covers 15 residues. The CDR3, as DNA: TGTGCCAGCAGGGGGACAGGGCGGGATAATTCACCCCTCCACTTT. Its translation is CASRGTGRDNSPLHF.

This clonotype was detected a few times. The V call is TRBV6-2 or TRBV6-3, the J call TRBJ2-2, with D unclear. V was clipped by 7 bases and J by 2 bases, with 11 bases between them. Germline CDR1 is MNHEY and CDR2 is SVGEGT. CDR3 length equals 14 residues. CDR3 in DNA: TGTGCCAGCAAAAGAGACGGTAACACCGGGGAGCTGTTTTTT. Translated: CASKRDGNTGELFF.

The sample holds many counts of this clonotype. V gene TRBV5-1 combines with J gene TRBJ2-1, with D unresolved. The CDR3 length is 14 residues. The germline V gene encodes CDR1 SGHRS and CDR2 YFSETQ. Between the trimmed V and J ends, which lost 0 bases and 9 bases, there was a span of 13 bases. CDR3 sequence (DNA): TGCGCCAGCAGCTTGGCCACCAGATCGAGTGAGCAGTTCTTC. Its protein product is CASSLATRSSEQFF.

This clonotype was detected only once. The V and J genes are TRBV20-1 and TRBJ1-5, with D possibly being TRBD1 (5 bases). Germline V lookup: CDR1 DFQATT, CDR2 SNEGSKA (reference sequence). The ends were cut back, 3 bases at V and 11 bases at J, with 17 bases in the middle. The CDR3 covers 13 residues. The CDR3 nucleotides are TGCAGTGCTAGCCCCGACGGGGGAATGGCCCAGCATTTT. It specifies CSASPDGGMAQHF.

At least ten counts were recorded for this clonotype. The chain joins TRBV9 to TRBJ2-3, with D possibly being TRBD1 (5 bases). Trimming cost V 4 bases and J 2 bases, with 14 bases left between them. The CDR3 is 15 amino acids. The germline V gene has CDR1 SGDLS and CDR2 YYNGEE. The CDR3 DNA is TGTGCCAGCAGCCAAACAGGAACCCTCACAGATACGCAGTATTTT. Amino acids: CASSQTGTLTDTQYF.

This clonotype has at least ten counts. This chain connects TRBV5-1 to TRBJ2-3; TRBD2 might be the D (5 bases). Trimming shortened V by 0 bases and J by 4 bases, and 12 bases separated the two germline ends. The germline V gene has CDR1 SGHRS and CDR2 YFSETQ. The length of the CDR3 is 15 residues. This CDR3 is CASSLDGAAADTQYF. DNA of the CDR3: TGCGCCAGCAGCTTGGACGGAGCGGCTGCAGATACGCAGTATTTT.

Of note for this clonotype: Given a much more abundant clone one base away, this may be a read error. V and J are TRBV5-8 and TRBJ2-5, with TRBD2 matching 13 bases. The CDR3 is 15 amino acids. Looked up from germline, CDR1 is SGHTS and CDR2 is YDEGEE. V lost 3 bases to trimming and J lost 11 bases; unmatched junction nucleotides: 10. The DNA of the CDR3 is TGTGCCAGCAGCTCCGGACTAGCGGGAGTTGGTGAGCAGTACTTC. It codes for CASSSGLAGVGEQYF.

The rearrangement links TRBV12-3 or TRBV12-4 to TRBJ1-4; D uncertain. This CDR3 has 14 amino acids. The V end was cut by 5 bases, the J end by 2 bases, with 9 bases between. CDR3 amino acids: CASSPGSTNEKLFF. CDR3 nucleotides: TGTGCCAGCAGTCCGGGCAGTACTAATGAAAAACTGTTTTTT.

This clonotype was detected many times. Relative to the germline gene, one junction end is altered; a read error may explain this. The chain uses TRBV6-5 and TRBJ2-3; tentative D call: TRBD1 (6 bases). The CDR3 runs to 13 residues. Germline CDR1 reads MNHEY; CDR2 reads SVGAGI. CDR3 residues: CASSDSNKAQGYF. The CDR3 DNA is TGTGCCAGCAGTGACTCGAATAAAGCACAGGGGTATTTT.

With regard to this clonotype: One end of the junction fails to match germline, which may point to a read error. CDR3 loop: CASRGVPYNERYF. As DNA, the CDR3 is TGTGCCAGCAGGGGGGTCCCCTACAATGAGCGGTACTTC. V and J are TRBV7-9 and TRBJ2-1; D may match TRBD1 or TRBD2 (5 bases each). The CDR3 loop spans 13 amino acids. The germline V gene has CDR1 SEHNR and CDR2 FQNEAQ (reference sequence).

Note on this clonotype: This may be a read error, as it is one base from a much larger clone. V gene TRBV5-1 combines with J gene TRBJ2-3; D is ambiguous. The germline V and J ends were trimmed by 3 bases and 2 bases, with 7 bases remaining between them. The CDR3 extends over 13 amino acids. Germline-derived CDR1 and CDR2 are SGHRS and YFSETQ. CDR3 amino acids: CASSSFYTDTQYF. The DNA of the CDR3 is TGCGCCAGCAGCTCTTTCTACACAGATACGCAGTATTTT. Looking up the rest from reference TRBV5-1 and TRBJ2-3 gives the full variable domain: KAGVTQTPRYLIKTRGQQVTLSCSPISGHRSVSWYQQTPGQGLQFLFEYFSETQRNKGNFPGRFSGRQFSNSRSEMNVSTLELGDSALYLCASSSFYTDTQYFGPGTRLTVL.

This chain uses TRBV9 with TRBJ2-1; TRBD1 might be the D (5 bases). Germline CDR1 SGDLS, CDR2 YYNGEE. The ends were cut back, 1 base at V and 8 bases at J, with 10 bases in the middle. The CDR3 sequence is 13 residues long. CDR3 nucleotides: TGTGCCAGCAGCGTACGGCAGGGCCATGAGCAGTTCTTC. This translates into CASSVRQGHEQFF.

This clonotype was counted ten times or more. The rearrangement uses TRBV9 and TRBJ1-2; D remains unclear. The CDR3 contains 15 residues. The germline V and J ends were trimmed by 4 bases and 6 bases, with 19 bases remaining between them. Per germline, CDR1 SGDLS and CDR2 YYNGEE. This chain's CDR3 is CASSFSPTVVDGYTF. The CDR3 DNA reads TGTGCCAGCAGCTTCTCCCCGACGGTGGTAGATGGCTACACCTTC.

This clonotype was detected many times. The chain employs TRBV19 and TRBJ2-1; a possible D gene is TRBD1 (6 bases). Trimming pared 4 bases from V and 9 bases from J, leaving 19 bases between. In germline, CDR1 is LNHDA, CDR2 SQIVND (reference sequence). The CDR3 loop spans 15 amino acids. The CDR3 DNA sequence: TGTGCCAGTAGTAGGGGGCCATCCTACGTTGGTGAGCAGTTCTTC. Amino acids: CASSRGPSYVGEQFF.

Worth noting for this clonotype: The germline gene is not matched at one end of the junction; a read error may be the cause. V and J are TRBV5-1 and TRBJ2-1; 11 bases fit TRBD2. The CDR3 runs 15 residues. CDR1 SGHRS and CDR2 YFSETQ come from the germline V gene. Written as DNA, the CDR3 is TGCGTCAGCACCCTACTAGCGGGAGCTGGCAATGAGCAGTTCTTC. Its translation: CVSTLLAGAGNEQFF.

The rearrangement joins TRBV24-1 to TRBJ2-6, with D hard to call. The CDR3 contains 15 residues. CDR1 and CDR2 (germline): KGHDR, SFDVKD. V was clipped by 6 bases and J by 2 bases, with 10 bases between them. The CDR3 nucleotides read TGTGCCACCAGTCCTGGTAAGGCTGGGGCCAACGTCCTGACTTTC. Amino acid sequence: CATSPGKAGANVLTF.

This chain uses TRBV5-1 with TRBJ2-7, with 9 bases fitting TRBD1. J was trimmed by 7 bases and V by 4 bases; bases with no gene match: 12. The CDR3 runs to 15 residues. Germline loops: CDR1 SGHRS, CDR2 YFSETQ. CDR3 nucleotide sequence: TGCGCCAGCAGCCCCGGACAGGGGAGAAATAATGAGCAGTACTTC. Amino acid sequence: CASSPGQGRNNEQYF. The full variable domain, with the rest looked up from reference TRBV5-1 and TRBJ2-7, is KAGVTQTPRYLIKTRGQQVTLSCSPISGHRSVSWYQQTPGQGLQFLFEYFSETQRNKGNFPGRFSGRQFSNSRSEMNVSTLELGDSALYLCASSPGQGRNNEQYFGPGTRLTVT.

The chain combines TRBV12-3 or TRBV12-4 with TRBJ2-3; TRBD1 aligns across 7 bases. This CDR3 contains 14 residues. The J segment lost 5 bases and the V segment lost 7 bases, leaving 9 bases of the junction unmatched. The CDR3 bases are TGTGCCAGCATCAAAAAACAGGGGTTAGATACGCAGTATTTT. This translates into CASIKKQGLDTQYF.

In its sample, this clonotype was seen many times. The chain combines TRBV7-9 with TRBJ2-3; the D gene is possibly TRBD1 (5 bases). The CDR3 runs 17 residues. Germline V gene lookup returns CDR1 SEHNR and CDR2 FQNEAQ (reference sequence). V lost 1 base and J 5 bases, leaving 19 bases between the germline ends. In DNA form, the CDR3 reads TGTGCCAGCAGCTTAGGGCCAGGGTATCTCTCAGGAGATACGCAGTATTTT. Translation: CASSLGPGYLSGDTQYF.

This clonotype was observed a few times. Written as DNA, the CDR3 is TGTGCCAGCAGCCAAGATCTAGGACGAACCGGGGAGCTGTTTTTT. Its translation is CASSQDLGRTGELFF. This sequence joins TRBV3-1 and TRBJ2-2, with D unclear. The CDR3 runs 15 residues. Trimming pared 0 bases from V and 5 bases from J, leaving 10 bases between. Germline CDR1 reads LGHDT; CDR2 reads YNNKEL (reference sequence).

This rearrangement joins TRBV20-1 to TRBJ1-4; tentatively, D is TRBD1 (6 bases). Trimming removed 5 bases from V and 6 bases from J, with 19 bases in between. The CDR3 length is 15 residues. Looked up from germline, CDR1 is DFQATT and CDR2 is SNEGSKA (reference sequence). Here the CDR3 reads CSAARFGGMDEKLFF. CDR3 in DNA: TGCAGTGCTGCCCGATTTGGGGGCATGGATGAAAAACTGTTTTTT.